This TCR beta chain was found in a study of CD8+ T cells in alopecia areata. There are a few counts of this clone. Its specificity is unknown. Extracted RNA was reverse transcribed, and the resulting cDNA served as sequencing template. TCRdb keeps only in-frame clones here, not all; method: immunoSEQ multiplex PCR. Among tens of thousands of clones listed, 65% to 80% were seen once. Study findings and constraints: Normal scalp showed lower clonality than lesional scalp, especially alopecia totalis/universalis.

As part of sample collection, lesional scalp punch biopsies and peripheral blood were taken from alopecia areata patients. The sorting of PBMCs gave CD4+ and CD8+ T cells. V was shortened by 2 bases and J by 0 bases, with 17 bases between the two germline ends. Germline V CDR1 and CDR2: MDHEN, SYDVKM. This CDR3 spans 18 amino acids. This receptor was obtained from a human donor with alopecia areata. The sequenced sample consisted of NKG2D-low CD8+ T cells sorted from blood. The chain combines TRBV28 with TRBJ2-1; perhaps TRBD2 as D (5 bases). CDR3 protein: CASSLVIMTRDSYNEQFF. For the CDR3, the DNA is TGTGCCAGCAGTTTAGTCATTATGACTCGGGACTCCTACAATGAGCAGTTCTTC.